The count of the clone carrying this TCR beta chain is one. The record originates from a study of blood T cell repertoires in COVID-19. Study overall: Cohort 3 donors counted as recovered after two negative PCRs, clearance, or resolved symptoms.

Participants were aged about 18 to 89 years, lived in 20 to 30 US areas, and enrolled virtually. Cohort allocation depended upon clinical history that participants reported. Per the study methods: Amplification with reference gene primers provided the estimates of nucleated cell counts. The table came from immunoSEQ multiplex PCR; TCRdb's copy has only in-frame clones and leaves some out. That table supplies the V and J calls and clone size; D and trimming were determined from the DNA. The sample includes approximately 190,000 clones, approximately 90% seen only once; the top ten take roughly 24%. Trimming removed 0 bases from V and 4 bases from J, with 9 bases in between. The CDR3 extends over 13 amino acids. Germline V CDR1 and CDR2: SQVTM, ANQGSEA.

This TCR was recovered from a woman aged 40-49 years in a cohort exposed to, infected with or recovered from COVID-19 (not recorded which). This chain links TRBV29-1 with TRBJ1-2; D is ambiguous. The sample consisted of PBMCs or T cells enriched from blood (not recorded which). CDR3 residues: CSVEEGTRYGYTF. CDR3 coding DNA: TGCAGCGTTGAAGAGGGCACCCGCTATGGCTACACCTTC.